The present T cell receptor beta chain was sequenced within a study of shared T cell receptors in the human thymus. In germline, CDR1 is SGDLS, CDR2 YYNGEE. The V end lost 0 bases, the J end lost 5 bases, and 20 bases lay between the germline ends. CDR3 size: 17 residues. Sequencing used immunoSEQ multiplex PCR; TCRdb keeps in-frame clones, though not all of them. The sample holds under 450,000 clones, approximately 95% seen once. V gene TRBV9 combines with J gene TRBJ2-5; perhaps D is TRBD1 or TRBD2 (5 bases each). This receptor was identified in a human donor. The sequencing input was thymocytes. The CDR3 DNA is TGTGCCAGCAGCGTAGGAAACGCAGGGTGGGAGAGGGAGACCCAGTACTTC. Amino acid sequence: CASSVGNAGWERETQYF.